This T cell receptor beta chain was found in a study of blood T cell repertoires in COVID-19. In the original analysis: Estimation of nucleated cell counts was performed using reference gene primer amplification. The table came from immunoSEQ multiplex PCR; TCRdb's copy has only in-frame clones and leaves some out. The DNA gave D and trimming, while V, J and clone size come from that table. The table records tens of thousands of clones, roughly nine tenths of them present only once. This clonotype originated in a man in his fifties with active COVID-19. Specimen: peripheral blood.

The CDR3 here is CASSFSVGVLYEQYF. The CDR3 DNA follows: TGTGCCAGCAGCTTCTCCGTGGGAGTTCTCTACGAGCAGTACTTC. The rearrangement links TRBV11-2 to TRBJ2-7; maybe TRBD2 (5 bases). V lost 3 bases and J 3 bases, leaving 15 bases between the germline ends. Germline values: CDR1 SGHAT, CDR2 FQNNGV. The CDR3 consists of 15 residues.